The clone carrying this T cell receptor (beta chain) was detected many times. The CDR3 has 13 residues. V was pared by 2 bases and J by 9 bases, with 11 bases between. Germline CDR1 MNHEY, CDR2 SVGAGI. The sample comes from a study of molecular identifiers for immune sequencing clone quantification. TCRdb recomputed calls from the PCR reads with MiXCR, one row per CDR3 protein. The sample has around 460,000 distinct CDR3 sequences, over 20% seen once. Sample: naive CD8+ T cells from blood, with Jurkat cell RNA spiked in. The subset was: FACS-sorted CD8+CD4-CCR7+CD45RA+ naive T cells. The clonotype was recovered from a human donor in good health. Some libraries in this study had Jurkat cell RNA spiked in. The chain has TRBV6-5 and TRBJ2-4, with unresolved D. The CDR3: CASSYGQGTIQYF. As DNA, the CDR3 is TGTGCCAGCAGTTACGGGCAAGGAACCATTCAGTACTTC.